The 24 T cell receptor beta chains below were found in one sample sequenced in a study of shared T cell receptors in the human thymus. Here immunoSEQ multiplex PCR was the method, and the copy in TCRdb shows in-frame clones only, minus some. Among 500,000 to 850,000 clones listed, around 87% were seen once. This sample also appeared in a second study, on human thymus T cells.

Sequenced sample: thymocytes. The source is a boy under three years old with a congenital heart defect.

The rearrangement links TRBV7-9 to TRBJ2-1, with 8 bases fitting TRBD2. Per germline, CDR1 SEHNR and CDR2 FQNEAQ (reference sequence). V dropped 2 bases and J dropped 3; count of bases not matched to a gene: 12. There are 18 residues in the CDR3. As DNA, the CDR3 is TGTGCCAGCAGCTTACAGTCTTTCGGGACTAGTGGCTACAATGAGCAGTTCTTC. Translated, it gives CASSLQSFGTSGYNEQFF.

The chain has TRBV6-1 and TRBJ1-2; 8 bases map to TRBD1. The CDR3 length is 14 residues. Germline lookup yields CDR1 MNHNS and CDR2 SASEGT. V lost 3 bases and J lost 2; bases outside the gene matches: 2. The CDR3 here is CASSDDRGNYGYTF. CDR3 in DNA: TGTGCCAGCAGTGACGACAGGGGCAACTATGGCTACACCTTC.

V gene TRBV4-3 combines with J gene TRBJ2-7; weak D call: TRBD1 (6 bases). The CDR3 contains 16 residues. Trimming pared 4 bases from V and 0 bases from J, leaving 16 bases between. Germline V gene data show CDR1 as LGHNA and CDR2 as YSLEER. CDR3 in amino acids: CASSPQAGAFSYEQYF. The CDR3 DNA reads TGCGCCAGCAGCCCCCAGGCAGGGGCCTTCTCCTACGAGCAGTACTTC.

This clone was observed a single time. The V gene is TRBV6-6, the J gene TRBJ2-7; a possible D gene is TRBD1 (6 bases). V lost 8 bases and J lost 2, with 19 bases in between. The CDR3 sequence is 15 residues long. Per germline, CDR1 MNHNY and CDR2 SVGAGI (reference sequence). The CDR3 loop is CASGSRDKGAYEQYF. The DNA for the CDR3 is TGTGCCAGCGGATCCAGGGACAAGGGTGCCTACGAGCAGTACTTC.

J is TRBJ2-1 and V is TRBV5-1; 8 bases are shared with TRBD2. This CDR3 contains 14 residues. Losses at the gene ends were 3 bases for V and 7 bases for J; bases not matched to a gene: 6. Germline V gene data show CDR1 as SGHRS and CDR2 as YFSETQ. The CDR3 bases are TGCGCCAGCAGCTCGCCGGGACTAGGGAATGAGCAGTTCTTC. It translates to CASSSPGLGNEQFF.

The chain employs TRBV4-3 and TRBJ2-3; D is unclear. Germline CDR1 is LGHNA and CDR2 is YSLEER. Trimming shortened V by 0 bases and J by 0 bases, and 13 bases separated the two germline ends. The CDR3 spans 17 residues. The CDR3 DNA reads TGCGCCAGCAGCCAAGATAGTGAGTCTTGGAGCACAGATACGCAGTATTTT. Protein sequence: CASSQDSESWSTDTQYF.

The chain uses TRBV5-4 and TRBJ2-7, with TRBD2 matching 9 bases. The trim removed 4 bases at V and 0 bases at J, leaving 11 bases unmatched. Germline CDR1 SGHNT, CDR2 YYREEE (reference sequence). CDR3 length equals 17 residues. The CDR3 nucleotides are TGTGCCAGCAGCCAATACCTACTGACTAGCGGCTCCTACGAGCAGTACTTC. It encodes CASSQYLLTSGSYEQYF.

The chain uses TRBV28 and TRBJ1-1; TRBD1 aligns across 11 bases. The CDR3 contains 19 residues. The germline gives CDR1 MDHEN, CDR2 SYDVKM. V dropped 3 bases and J dropped 1; count of bases not matched to a gene: 13. The DNA of the CDR3 is TGTGCCAGCAGTTTCTTAGTGGGCGGGACAGGGGGGGAGAACACTGAAGCTTTCTTT. Its translation: CASSFLVGGTGGENTEAFF. The full variable domain, in which reference TRBV28 and TRBJ1-1 provide the parts outside the CDR3, is DVKVTQSSRYLVKRTGEKVFLECVQDMDHENMFWYRQDPGLGLRLIYFSYDVKMKEKGDIPEGYSVSREKKERFSLILESASTNQTSMYLCASSFLVGGTGGENTEAFFGQGTRLTVV.

The V call is TRBV7-6, the J call TRBJ2-4; possible D gene TRBD1, 5 bases. The V gene's germline CDR1 is SGHVS and CDR2 FNYEAQ. The CDR3 is 20 residues long. Trimming left V 6 bases short and J 0 bases short, with 27 bases between. Here the CDR3 reads CASSPESRTTARLAKNIQYF. In nucleotides, the CDR3 is TGTGCCAGCAGTCCTGAAAGCCGAACGACAGCCCGTCTAGCCAAAAACATTCAGTACTTC. Filled out from reference TRBV7-6 and TRBJ2-4, the complete variable domain reads GAGVSQSPRYKVTKRGQDVALRCDPISGHVSLYWYRQALGQGPEFLTYFNYEAQQDKSGLPNDRFSAERPEGSISTLTIQRTEQRDSAMYRCASSPESRTTARLAKNIQYFGAGTRLSVL.

The CDR3 DNA reads as TGTGCCAGCAGTTCATGGGACAGATTTAATAATTCACCCCTCCACTTT. It yields the protein CASSSWDRFNNSPLHF. V is TRBV6-6 and J is TRBJ1-6; 7 bases are a match to TRBD1. The germline V gene has CDR1 MNHNY and CDR2 SVGAGI (reference sequence). J lost 5 bases, V lost 4 bases, and 8 bases had no gene match. The CDR3 has 16 amino acids.

The chain combines TRBV7-2 with TRBJ2-2, with D maybe TRBD1 (5 bases). Germline CDR1 SGHTA, CDR2 FQGNSA. V lost 6 bases and J 1 base, leaving 9 bases between the germline ends. The length of the CDR3 is 14 residues. CDR3 sequence: CASRGGQNTGELFF. The CDR3 region has the DNA TGTGCCAGCAGGGGTGGACAGAACACCGGGGAGCTGTTTTTT.

The V call is TRBV9, the J call TRBJ2-1, with a possible D match to TRBD1 (5 bases). This CDR3 region has 16 residues. Germline values: CDR1 SGDLS, CDR2 YYNGEE. Trimming removed 0 bases from V and 3 bases from J, with 13 bases in between. Written as DNA, the CDR3 is TGTGCCAGCAGCGTAGGTGGGTGGGGCAACTACAATGAGCAGTTCTTC. It translates to CASSVGGWGNYNEQFF. Full variable domain (missing parts from reference TRBV9 and TRBJ2-1): DSGVTQTPKHLITATGQRVTLRCSPRSGDLSVYWYQQSLDQGLQFLIQYYNGEERAKGNILERFSAQQFPDLHSELNLSSLELGDSALYFCASSVGGWGNYNEQFFGPGTRLTVL.

This chain uses TRBV19 with TRBJ2-1; TRBD2 matches at 9 bases. V lost 7 bases and J lost 5; bases outside the gene matches: 3. This CDR3 contains 13 residues. Germline CDR1 and CDR2: LNHDA and SQIVND (reference sequence). The CDR3 DNA is TGTGCCAGTACTAGCGGGGACAACAATGAGCAGTTCTTC. It is translated as CASTSGDNNEQFF.

The chain carries TRBV5-6 and TRBJ1-1; no definite D call. From germline, CDR1 is SGHDT and CDR2 YYEEEE. This CDR3 spans 12 amino acids. The V end lost 5 bases, the J end lost 10 bases, and 15 bases lay between the germline ends. CDR3 in amino acids: CASSYTDEGAFF. The DNA of the CDR3 is TGTGCCAGCAGTTATACAGACGAGGGAGCTTTCTTT. Variable domain in full (rest from reference TRBV5-6 and TRBJ1-1): DAGVTQSPTHLIKTRGQQVTLRCSPKSGHDTVSWYQQALGQGPQFIFQYYEEEERQRGNFPDRFSGHQFPNYSSELNVNALLLGDSALYLCASSYTDEGAFFGQGTRLTVV.

In this sample, this clone turned up a few times. The chain uses TRBV7-3 and TRBJ1-2, with TRBD1 identical over 8 bases. V trimming: 1 base; J trimming: 0 bases; junction bases outside the gene matches: 10. Looked up from germline, CDR1 is SGHTA and CDR2 is FQGTGA. The CDR3 consists of 18 residues. CDR3 bases: TGTGCCAGCAGCTTAATGGGGGGACAGGAAGGAGCTAACTATGGCTACACCTTC. Amino acid sequence: CASSLMGGQEGANYGYTF. The variable domain in full, completed from reference TRBV7-3 and TRBJ1-2, reads GAGVSQTPSNKVTEKGKYVELRCDPISGHTALYWYRQSLGQGPEFLIYFQGTGAADDSGLPNDRFFAVRPEGSVSTLKIQRTERGDSAVYLCASSLMGGQEGANYGYTFGSGTRLTVV.

The rearrangement links TRBV6-5 to TRBJ2-2, with D maybe TRBD2 (5 bases). This CDR3 has 15 residues. CDR1 is MNHEY and CDR2 is SVGAGI in the germline V gene. Trimming removed 0 bases from V and 6 bases from J, with 11 bases in between. CDR3 coding DNA: TGTGCCAGCAGTTACTCGATTAGAGGGCCCGGGGAGCTGTTTTTT. This gives the protein CASSYSIRGPGELFF.

This clone was counted once. V and J are TRBV27 and TRBJ2-1; D uncertain. Germline values: CDR1 MNHEY, CDR2 SMNVEV (reference sequence). The ends were cut back, 2 bases at V and 4 bases at J, with 6 bases in the middle. The CDR3 loop spans 13 amino acids. The CDR3 DNA is TGTGCCAGCAGTTTACGCCAGTACAATGAGCAGTTCTTC. Its translation: CASSLRQYNEQFF.

V and J are TRBV4-1 and TRBJ2-5, with D maybe TRBD2 (6 bases). The J call is in doubt because the DNA end fits TRBJ2-7 better. Germline assignment: CDR1 MGHRA and CDR2 YSYEKL. The CDR3 extends over 14 amino acids. The CDR3 here is CASSPTTSSYEQYF. DNA for the CDR3: TGCGCCAGCAGCCCCACGACTAGCTCCTACGAGCAGTACTTC.

The chain links TRBV9 to TRBJ2-4, with D tentatively TRBD1 (6 bases). This CDR3 has 13 amino acids. Per the germline V gene, CDR1 is SGDLS and CDR2 is YYNGEE. V lost 3 bases and J 6 bases, leaving 10 bases between the germline ends. The CDR3 DNA follows: TGTGCCAGCAGCGGGGGACAAAGAAACATTCAGTACTTC. Translation: CASSGGQRNIQYF.

This sequence joins TRBV11-3 and TRBJ2-1; TRBD1 agrees at 9 bases. J was trimmed by 6 bases and V by 8 bases; bases with no gene match: 11. Germline CDR1 reads SGHNT; CDR2 reads YENEEA. The CDR3 extends over 15 amino acids. DNA for the CDR3: TGTGCCAGCGGGACAGGGAAAGGGGTCGGCAATGAGCAGTTCTTC. This encodes CASGTGKGVGNEQFF. Variable domain in full (rest from reference TRBV11-3 and TRBJ2-1): EAGVVQSPRYKIIEKKQPVAFWCNPISGHNTLYWYLQNLGQGPELLIRYENEEAVDDSQLPKDRFSAERLKGVDSTLKIQPAELGDSAVYLCASGTGKGVGNEQFFGPGTRLTVL.

The rearrangement links TRBV2 to TRBJ2-7; D uncertain. Germline V gives CDR1 SNHLY, CDR2 FYNNEI. The length of the CDR3 is 11 residues. Between the trimmed V and J ends, which lost 7 bases and 5 bases, there was a span of 9 bases. The CDR3 DNA sequence: TGTGCCAGCAAGAGAGTCCACGAGCAGTACTTC. Its translation: CASKRVHEQYF.

This clone was observed a single time. The chain uses TRBV7-6 and TRBJ2-7, with 7 positions matching TRBD1. After removal of 1 base from V and 3 bases from J, the junction contained 6 bases not matched to a gene. Germline V lookup: CDR1 SGHVS, CDR2 FNYEAQ. CDR3 length: 15 amino acids. CDR3 coding DNA: TGTGCCAGCAGCTTAGGGACAGGAGTATACTACGAGCAGTACTTC. It yields the protein CASSLGTGVYYEQYF.

This clone has a single count. The chain couples TRBV27 to TRBJ2-7; 11 bases are shared with TRBD1. The J segment lost 1 base and the V segment lost 2 bases, leaving 7 bases of the junction unmatched. Germline lookup yields CDR1 MNHEY and CDR2 SMNVEV (reference sequence). This CDR3 has 17 residues. CDR3 in amino acids: CASSLPQGQGGSYEQYF. The CDR3 coding sequence is TGTGCCAGCAGTTTACCACAGGGACAGGGGGGTTCCTACGAGCAGTACTTC.

The chain is built from TRBV27 and TRBJ1-1; 7 bases fit TRBD1. Germline trimming cut 5 bases from V and 3 bases from J; bases unmatched to any gene: 9. In germline, CDR1 is MNHEY, CDR2 SMNVEV (reference sequence). This CDR3 has 15 amino acids. The DNA of the CDR3 is TGTGCCAGCAGTGCCCGACAGGGTGGGGACACTGAAGCTTTCTTT. Encoded protein: CASSARQGGDTEAFF.